The clone carrying this T cell receptor (beta chain) was seen more than once but under ten times. Amplification of TCR beta CDR3 regions was performed using RNA transcripts as template. Using the HTBI primer set, a first-round RT-PCR was run on the TCR CDR3. TCRdb re-called the multiplex PCR reads with MiXCR, one entry per CDR3 protein. The data show 500,000 to 650,000 distinct CDR3 sequences, with about 20% seen just once and roughly 50% held by the top ten. This sample was included in a study of T cells in Graves' hyperthyroidism and ophthalmopathy. The CDR3 is 18 residues long. From germline, CDR1 is SGHVS and CDR2 FQNEAQ. With 3 bases clipped from V and 0 bases from J, the junction kept 8 bases outside the gene matches.

The clonotype was recovered from a man aged 35 to 55 with Graves' ophthalmopathy. Sequenced: blood. V usage is TRBV7-8 and J usage is TRBJ1-4, with 9 bases aligning to TRBD1. DNA for the CDR3: TGTGCCAGCAGCTTTGGCTCCACAGGGGGCGCAACTAATGAAAAACTGTTTTTT. Its translation is CASSFGSTGGATNEKLFF.